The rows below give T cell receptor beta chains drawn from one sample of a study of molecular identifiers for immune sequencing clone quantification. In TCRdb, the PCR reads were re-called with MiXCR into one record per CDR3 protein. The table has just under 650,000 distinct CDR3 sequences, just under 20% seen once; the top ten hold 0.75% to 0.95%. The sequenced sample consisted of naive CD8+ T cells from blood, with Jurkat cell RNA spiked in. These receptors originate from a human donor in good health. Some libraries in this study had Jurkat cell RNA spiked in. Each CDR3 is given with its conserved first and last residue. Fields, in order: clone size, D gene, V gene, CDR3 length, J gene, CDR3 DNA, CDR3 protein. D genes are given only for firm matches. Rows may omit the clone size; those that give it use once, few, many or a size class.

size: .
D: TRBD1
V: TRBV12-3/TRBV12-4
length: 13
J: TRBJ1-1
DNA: TGTGCCACCAAACAGGGGGGGTCCACTGAAGCTTTCTTT
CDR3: CATKQGGSTEAFF

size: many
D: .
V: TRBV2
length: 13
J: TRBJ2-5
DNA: TGTGCCAGCAGGCGGGGACCTTCGGAGACCCAGTACTTC
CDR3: CASRRGPSETQYF

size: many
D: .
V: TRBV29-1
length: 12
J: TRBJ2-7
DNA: TGCAGCGTCGAGGACACCGGTCACGAGCAGTACTTC
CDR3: CSVEDTGHEQYF

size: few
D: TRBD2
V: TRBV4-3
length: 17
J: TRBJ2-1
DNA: TGCGCCAGCAGCCAAGATTGGGCTAGCGGGGGGTACAATGAGCAGTTCTTC
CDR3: CASSQDWASGGYNEQFF

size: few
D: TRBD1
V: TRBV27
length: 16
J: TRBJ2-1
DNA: TGTGCCAGCAGTTTCACAGGGGCTGTTATGGGCAATGAGCAGTTCTTC
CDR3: CASSFTGAVMGNEQFF

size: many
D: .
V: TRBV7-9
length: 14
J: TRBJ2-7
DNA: TGTGCCAGCAGTTTATCAGGGACACTCTACGAGCAGTACTTC
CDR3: CASSLSGTLYEQYF

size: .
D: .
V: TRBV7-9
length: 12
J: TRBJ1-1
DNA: TGTGCCAGCAGCCAAATTTCCCTTGAAGCTTTCTTT
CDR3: CASSQISLEAFF

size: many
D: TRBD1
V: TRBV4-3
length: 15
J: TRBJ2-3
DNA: TGCGCCAGCAGCCAGCGGGACAGGGCCACAGATACGCAGTATTTT
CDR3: CASSQRDRATDTQYF

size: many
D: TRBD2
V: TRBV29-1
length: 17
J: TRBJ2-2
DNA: TGCAGCGTTGAACTCCCTGGACTAGCGAAGGCCACCGGGGAGCTGTTTTTT
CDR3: CSVELPGLAKATGELFF

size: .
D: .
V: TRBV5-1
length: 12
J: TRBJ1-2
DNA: TGCGCCAGCAGGGAGACTGAATATGGCTACACCTTC
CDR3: CASRETEYGYTF

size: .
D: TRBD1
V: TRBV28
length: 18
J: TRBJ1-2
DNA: TGTGCCAGCAGTTTGAGGGGTCCAGGTGCAGGGGGCGACTATGGCAACACCTTC
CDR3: CASSLRGPGAGGDYGNTF

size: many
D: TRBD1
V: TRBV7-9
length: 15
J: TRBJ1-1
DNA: TGTGCCAGCAGCCCGGCCGGGACAGAGAACACTGAAGCTTTCTTT
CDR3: CASSPAGTENTEAFF

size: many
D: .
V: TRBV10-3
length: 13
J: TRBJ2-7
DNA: TGTGCCATCAGTGAGTCGCTGACGGGTGAGCAGTACTTC
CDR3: CAISESLTGEQYF

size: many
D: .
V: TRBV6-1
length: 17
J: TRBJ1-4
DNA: TGTGCCAGCAGTGCATGGCCAGCCACTGCAACTAATGAAAAACTGTTTTTT
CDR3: CASSAWPATATNEKLFF

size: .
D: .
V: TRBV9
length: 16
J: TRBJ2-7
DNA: TGTGCCAGCAGCGTAGAAGGGGCAATAATCGGCTCCGAGCAGTACTTC
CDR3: CASSVEGAIIGSEQYF

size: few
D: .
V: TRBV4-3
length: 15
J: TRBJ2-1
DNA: TGCGCCAGCAGCCAAGCTGCCGGCGCCTACAATGAGCAGTTCTTC
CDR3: CASSQAAGAYNEQFF

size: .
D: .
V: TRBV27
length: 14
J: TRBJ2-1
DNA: TGTGCCAGCAGGGGGGGACTCGAGAATATAGAGCAGTTCTTC
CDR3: CASRGGLENIEQFF

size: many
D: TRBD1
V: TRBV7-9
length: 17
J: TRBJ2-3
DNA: TGTGCCAGCAGCTTAGCCCCCGGGACAGGGCTACCGGATACGCAGTATTTT
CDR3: CASSLAPGTGLPDTQYF

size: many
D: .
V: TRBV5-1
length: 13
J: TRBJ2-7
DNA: TGCGCCAGCAGCTTGGTGCAGAACTACGAGCAGTACTTC
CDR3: CASSLVQNYEQYF

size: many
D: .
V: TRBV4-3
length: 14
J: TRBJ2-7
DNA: TGCGCCAGCAGCCAAGATGTAGGGGCCTACGAGCAGTACTTC
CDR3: CASSQDVGAYEQYF

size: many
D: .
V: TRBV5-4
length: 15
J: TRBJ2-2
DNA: TGTGCCAGCAGCTCGACTAGTTATTCCACCGGGGAGCTGTTTTTT
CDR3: CASSSTSYSTGELFF

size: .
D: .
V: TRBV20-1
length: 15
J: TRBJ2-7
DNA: TGCAGTGCTAGAGATGGCAGGCTTAGCTCCTACGAGCAGTACTTC
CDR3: CSARDGRLSSYEQYF

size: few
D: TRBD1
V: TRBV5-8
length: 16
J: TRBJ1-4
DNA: TGTGCCAGCAGCTTGGGACAGGGCTATGGTTATGAAAAACTGTTTTTT
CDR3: CASSLGQGYGYEKLFF

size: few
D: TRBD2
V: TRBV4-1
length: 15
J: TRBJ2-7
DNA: TGCGCCAGCAGCCAAAGGCGCGGGGGTTCCTACGAGCAGTACTTC
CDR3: CASSQRRGGSYEQYF

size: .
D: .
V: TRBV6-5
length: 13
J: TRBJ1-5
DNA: TGTGCCAGCAGTTACTCGAGTCGTCAGCTCCAGCATTTT
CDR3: CASSYSSRQLQHF

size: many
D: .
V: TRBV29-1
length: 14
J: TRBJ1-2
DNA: TGCAGCGGTTTACAGCCCGGTGGCCGCTATGGCTACACCTTC
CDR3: CSGLQPGGRYGYTF

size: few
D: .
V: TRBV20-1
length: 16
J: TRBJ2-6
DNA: TGCAGTGCTAGCCCAGGTTTGGGTTCTGGGGCCAACGTCCTGACTTTC
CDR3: CSASPGLGSGANVLTF

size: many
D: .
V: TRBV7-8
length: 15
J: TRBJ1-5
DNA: TGTGCCAGCAGCACCAGCAGGGGCGGAGGTCAGCCCCAGCATTTT
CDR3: CASSTSRGGGQPQHF

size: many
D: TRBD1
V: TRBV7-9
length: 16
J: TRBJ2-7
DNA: TGTGCCAGCAGCGCTCCCGCGCCAGGGGGAATCCACGAGCAGTACTTC
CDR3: CASSAPAPGGIHEQYF

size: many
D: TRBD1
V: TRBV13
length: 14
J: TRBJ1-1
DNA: TGTGCCAGCAGCGCAGGGGGCGGAAGCACTGAAGCTTTCTTT
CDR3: CASSAGGGSTEAFF

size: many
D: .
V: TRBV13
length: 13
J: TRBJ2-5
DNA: TGTGCCAGCACCCTCGGGGCCGGGGAGACCCAGTACTTC
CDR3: CASTLGAGETQYF

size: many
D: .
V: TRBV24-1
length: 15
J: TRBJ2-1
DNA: TGTGCCACCAGTGATTTGGCACAGCCCCCCAATGAGCAGTTCTTC
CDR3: CATSDLAQPPNEQFF

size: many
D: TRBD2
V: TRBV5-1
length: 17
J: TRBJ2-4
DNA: TGCGCCAGCAGCTTGGAATCGGGACTAGTACCCCAAAACATTCAGTACTTC
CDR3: CASSLESGLVPQNIQYF

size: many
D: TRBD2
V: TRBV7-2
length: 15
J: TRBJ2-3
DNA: TGTGCCAGCAGCTTGACTAGCGCCCGCACAGATACGCAGTATTTT
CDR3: CASSLTSARTDTQYF

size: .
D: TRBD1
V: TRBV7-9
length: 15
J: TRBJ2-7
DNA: TGTGCCAGCAGCAGCTCCGGGACAGCGGACTACGAGCAGTACTTC
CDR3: CASSSSGTADYEQYF

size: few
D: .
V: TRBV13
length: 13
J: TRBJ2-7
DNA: TGTGCCAGCAGCTCGACAGTTACGCACGAGCAGTACTTC
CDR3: CASSSTVTHEQYF

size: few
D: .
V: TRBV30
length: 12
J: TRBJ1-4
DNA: TGTGCCTGGAGTTCGGTAAATGAAAAACTGTTTTTT
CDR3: CAWSSVNEKLFF

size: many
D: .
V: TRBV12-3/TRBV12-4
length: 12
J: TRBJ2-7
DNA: TGTGCCAGCAGCCCAAATGCGTACGAGCAGTACTTC
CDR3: CASSPNAYEQYF

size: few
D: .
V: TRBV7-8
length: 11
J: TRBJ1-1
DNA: TGTGCCAGCACCTCAGGGGAGGGGGCTTTCTTT
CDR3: CASTSGEGAFF

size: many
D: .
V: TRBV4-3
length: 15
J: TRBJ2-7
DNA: TGCGCCAGCAGCCAAGAGCGAGACAGAAGATACGAGCAGTACTTC
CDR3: CASSQERDRRYEQYF

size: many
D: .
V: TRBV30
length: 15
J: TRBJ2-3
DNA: TGTGCCTGGAGTTTAGGGCGGTCTAGCACAGATACGCAGTATTTT
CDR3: CAWSLGRSSTDTQYF

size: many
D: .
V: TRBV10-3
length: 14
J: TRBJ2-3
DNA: TGTGCCATCAGTGATCCCACTAGAGGAGATACGCAGTATTTT
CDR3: CAISDPTRGDTQYF

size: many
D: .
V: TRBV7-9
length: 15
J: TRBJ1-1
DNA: TGTGCCAGCAGCCCGCCGGACAGTTCTAGCACTGAAGCTTTCTTT
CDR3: CASSPPDSSSTEAFF

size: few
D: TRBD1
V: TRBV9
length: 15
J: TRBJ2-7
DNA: TGTGCCAGCAGCCCCGCCGGGACAGGGATCCACGAGCAGTACTTC
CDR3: CASSPAGTGIHEQYF

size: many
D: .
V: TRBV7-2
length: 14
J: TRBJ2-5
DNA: TGTGCCAGCAGCTTCTTTGCGGAACAAGAGACCCAGTACTTC
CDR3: CASSFFAEQETQYF

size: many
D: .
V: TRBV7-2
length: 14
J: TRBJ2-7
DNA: TGTGCCAGCAGCCAATTAGACAGGAACTACGAGCAGTACTTC
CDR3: CASSQLDRNYEQYF

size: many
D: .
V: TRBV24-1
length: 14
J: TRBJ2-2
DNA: TGTGCCACCAGTGATTTTGAGTTGCCCGGGGAGCTGTTTTTT
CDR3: CATSDFELPGELFF

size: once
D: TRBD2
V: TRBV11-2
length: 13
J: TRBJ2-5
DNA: TGTGCCAGCAGCTTAGATGGGGGGGGGGCCCAGTACTTC
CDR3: CASSLDGGGAQYF

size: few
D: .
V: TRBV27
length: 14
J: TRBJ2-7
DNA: TGTGCCAGCAGTTTCGCGCAGGGAGCCTACGAGCAGTACTTC
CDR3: CASSFAQGAYEQYF